The 32 T cell receptor beta chains presented below share a single source sample, sequenced in a study of T cell changes during pregnancy in multiple sclerosis. Measured with immunoSEQ multiplex PCR; TCRdb has only the in-frame clones, and not every one. The repertoire includes roughly 80,000 clones, approximately 94% of them detected once, and just over 2.5% sits in the top ten. This sample comprised peripheral blood, obtained after pregnancy. The receptors were sampled from a female donor in good health, enrolled as a control in a pregnancy study.

This clone was counted a few times. V and J are TRBV19 and TRBJ1-1, with TRBD1 matching 7 bases. Germline V gives CDR1 LNHDA, CDR2 SQIVND (reference sequence). V trimming: 3 bases; J trimming: 0 bases; junction bases outside the gene matches: 7. The CDR3 extends over 16 amino acids. In DNA form, the CDR3 reads TGTGCCAGTAGTATCTGGGACAGTGGTATGAACACTGAAGCTTTCTTT. It codes for CASSIWDSGMNTEAFF.

This chain joins TRBV7-9 and TRBJ1-1, with a tentative D call TRBD1 (5 bases). The germline CDR1 and CDR2 sequences are SEHNR and FQNEAQ (reference sequence). Trimming left V 3 bases short and J 4 bases short, with 12 bases between. The CDR3 has 14 residues. CDR3 amino acids: CASSFGAGITEAFF. CDR3 coding DNA: TGTGCCAGCAGCTTTGGCGCAGGGATCACTGAAGCTTTCTTT.

V gene TRBV30 combines with J gene TRBJ1-2; 9 bases are a match to TRBD1. CDR3 length: 14 amino acids. V gave up 0 bases and J gave up 8 bases; unmatched junction bases: 7. Germline V lookup: CDR1 GTSNPN, CDR2 SVGIG (reference sequence). The CDR3 reads CAWSVQGAGRGYTF. Here the CDR3 DNA reads TGTGCCTGGAGTGTACAGGGGGCGGGTCGGGGCTACACCTTC.

The chain uses TRBV28 and TRBJ1-3; D is perhaps TRBD1 (5 bases). Germline V gives CDR1 MDHEN, CDR2 SYDVKM. This CDR3 is built from 14 residues. Trimming pared 6 bases from V and 3 bases from J, leaving 12 bases between. The CDR3 here is CASRVTGGGNTIYF. The CDR3 DNA follows: TGTGCCAGCAGGGTAACAGGTGGTGGAAACACCATATATTTT. Looking up the rest from reference TRBV28 and TRBJ1-3 gives the full variable domain: DVKVTQSSRYLVKRTGEKVFLECVQDMDHENMFWYRQDPGLGLRLIYFSYDVKMKEKGDIPEGYSVSREKKERFSLILESASTNQTSMYLCASRVTGGGNTIYFGEGSWLTVV.

V usage is TRBV11-1 and J usage is TRBJ2-1, with 16 positions matching TRBD2. V shed 10 bases and J 11 bases; nucleotides not matched to a gene: 8. Germline V gives CDR1 SGHAT, CDR2 FQDESV (reference sequence). CDR3 length equals 14 residues. Here the CDR3 reads CATKGGLAGGKQFF. The CDR3 DNA reads TGTGCCACCAAAGGGGGACTAGCGGGAGGGAAGCAGTTCTTC.

The V and J genes are TRBV6-5 and TRBJ2-7; TRBD2 aligns across 8 bases. Germline CDR1 is MNHEY and CDR2 is SVGAGI. V shed 6 bases and J 1 base; nucleotides not matched to a gene: 8. CDR3 length: 15 amino acids. This CDR3 is CASSPSGSESYEQYF. Here the CDR3 DNA reads TGTGCCAGCAGCCCGAGCGGGAGTGAGTCCTACGAGCAGTACTTC.

This clone was found a few times. The chain joins TRBV7-2 to TRBJ2-7; perhaps TRBD2 as D (6 bases). V lost 2 bases and J 6 bases, leaving 20 bases between the germline ends. The CDR3 has 16 residues. Germline CDR1 is SGHTA and CDR2 is FQGNSA. The CDR3 loop is CASSLMVSFGGVEQYF. CDR3 sequence (DNA): TGTGCCAGCAGCTTAATGGTGTCGTTCGGGGGAGTCGAGCAGTACTTC.

The chain's CDR3 is CATSRENLRQGFETQYF. Here the CDR3 DNA reads TGTGCCACCAGCAGAGAAAATTTGAGACAGGGATTTGAGACCCAGTACTTC. The chain joins TRBV15 to TRBJ2-5, with 7 bases aligning to TRBD1. Germline V CDR1 and CDR2: LNHNV, YYDKDF (reference sequence). This CDR3 is built from 17 residues. After removal of 0 bases from V and 5 bases from J, the junction contained 12 bases not matched to a gene.

The chain employs TRBV5-1 and TRBJ2-7, with 15 bases that match TRBD2. Per germline, CDR1 SGHRS and CDR2 YFSETQ. This CDR3 comprises 19 residues. V was clipped by 4 bases and J by 6 bases; unmatched bases: 17. The CDR3 nucleotides are TGCGCCAGCAGCCCCCTGAGGCCGGGACTAGCGGGAGGTTGGGGCGAGCAGTACTTC. Amino acids: CASSPLRPGLAGGWGEQYF.

This chain links TRBV7-2 with TRBJ2-5; 8 bases are shared with TRBD2. Trimming took 1 base from V and 5 from J; bases not matched to a gene: 6. Germline lookup yields CDR1 SGHTA and CDR2 FQGNSA. The CDR3 extends over 15 amino acids. In DNA form, the CDR3 reads TGTGCCAGCAGCTTAGGGGGACTAGTCAGGGAGACCCAGTACTTC. Its translation: CASSLGGLVRETQYF.

The chain couples TRBV7-9 to TRBJ2-7, with 9 bases matching TRBD1. The germline V gene encodes CDR1 SEHNR and CDR2 FQNEAQ (reference sequence). The CDR3 spans 17 residues. The V and J ends lost 5 bases and 2 bases, in that order; junction bases with no gene match: 13. The CDR3 protein is CASSPPWGDRVAYEQYF. CDR3 nucleotides: TGTGCCAGCAGCCCCCCTTGGGGGGACAGGGTCGCCTACGAGCAGTACTTC.

This chain connects TRBV12-5 to TRBJ2-7, with a possible D match to TRBD2 (5 bases). Germline values: CDR1 LGHNT, CDR2 FRNRAP. The V and J ends lost 1 base and 3 bases respectively, with 7 bases between them. The CDR3 length is 13 residues. As DNA, the CDR3 is TGTGCTAGTGGTTTGGCCGGGGACTACGAGCAGTACTTC. Translation: CASGLAGDYEQYF.

The chain recombines TRBV20-1 with TRBJ2-5; D not certain. The CDR3 covers 10 residues. CDR1 DFQATT and CDR2 SNEGSKA come from the germline V gene (reference sequence). Trimming removed 6 bases from V and 5 bases from J, with 7 bases in between. In DNA, the CDR3 is TGCAGTGCCGACGGGGAGACCCAGTACTTC. Its translation is CSADGETQYF.

There are a few counts of this clone. The V gene is TRBV7-9, the J gene TRBJ1-2; TRBD1 aligns across 8 bases. V shed 3 bases, J shed 3 bases, and the junction held 6 bases outside the gene matches. The CDR3 is 15 amino acids. Germline V CDR1 and CDR2: SEHNR, FQNEAQ (reference sequence). The CDR3 coding sequence is TGTGCCAGCAGCTTGGGACAGGACCCCCACTATGGCTACACCTTC. Its protein product is CASSLGQDPHYGYTF.

The chain joins TRBV19 to TRBJ2-5; D gene unclear. V was cut by 5 bases and J by 6 bases, with 16 bases left in between. Germline CDR1 is LNHDA and CDR2 is SQIVND (reference sequence). This CDR3 is built from 14 residues. CDR3 sequence reads: CASSDQVTHQTQYF. The CDR3 DNA reads TGTGCCAGTAGTGACCAGGTGACCCATCAGACCCAGTACTTC.

This clone was detected once. The V and J genes are TRBV28 and TRBJ2-1; TRBD2 matches at 7 bases. The V and J ends lost 8 bases and 5 bases, in that order; junction bases with no gene match: 3. The CDR3 is 12 residues long. Germline V gene lookup returns CDR1 MDHEN and CDR2 SYDVKM. In DNA form, the CDR3 reads TGTGCCAGCGGGACTATCCACAATGAGCAGTTCTTC. It encodes CASGTIHNEQFF. Drawing the rest from reference TRBV28 and TRBJ2-1, the complete variable domain is DVKVTQSSRYLVKRTGEKVFLECVQDMDHENMFWYRQDPGLGLRLIYFSYDVKMKEKGDIPEGYSVSREKKERFSLILESASTNQTSMYLCASGTIHNEQFFGPGTRLTVL.

This sequence joins TRBV28 and TRBJ2-7; possible D gene TRBD2, 6 bases. The CDR3 runs to 12 residues. CDR1 is MDHEN, CDR2 SYDVKM, per germline. Trimming stripped 5 bases from V and 6 bases from J, with 11 bases between. CDR3 nucleotide sequence: TGTGCCAGCAGTGCCCTAGCGATCGAGCAGTACTTC. Translated: CASSALAIEQYF.

This chain joins TRBV7-4 and TRBJ1-1; D gene unclear. The CDR3 is made up of 13 amino acids. Trimming removed 5 bases at V and 8 bases at J, with 15 bases between. CDR1 and CDR2 from the germline V gene are SGHVT and SQSDAQ. CDR3 in amino acids: CASSTPGSGEAFF. The CDR3, as DNA: TGTGCCAGCAGCACTCCGGGATCGGGGGAAGCTTTCTTT.

The chain has TRBV6-5 and TRBJ2-7, with 9 bases that match TRBD1. In germline, CDR1 is MNHEY, CDR2 SVGAGI. V gave up 5 bases and J gave up 2 bases; unmatched junction bases: 4. This CDR3 region has 14 residues. Written as DNA, the CDR3 is TGTGCCAGCAGTCGGGACAGGGCAACCTACGAGCAGTACTTC. Translation: CASSRDRATYEQYF.

The V and J genes are TRBV5-5 and TRBJ2-1; no clear D gene. The germline V gene encodes CDR1 SGHKS and CDR2 YYEKEE (reference sequence). The CDR3 totals 11 residues. Trimming cost V 5 bases and J 9 bases, with 9 bases left between them. The CDR3 coding sequence is TGTGCCAGCAGTTGGGCCGGTGAGCAGTTCTTC. It is translated as CASSWAGEQFF.

The rearrangement uses TRBV7-9 and TRBJ1-2, with D hard to call. Looked up from germline, CDR1 is SEHNR and CDR2 is FQNEAQ (reference sequence). V was shortened by 5 bases and J by 8 bases, with 12 bases between the two germline ends. This CDR3 comprises 12 residues. In nucleotides, the CDR3 is TGTGCCAGCAGCCTATCGTTTCGGGGCTACACCTTC. Translating gives CASSLSFRGYTF.

The J gene is TRBJ2-3, the V gene TRBV19, with 9 bases that match TRBD2. Looked up from germline, CDR1 is LNHDA and CDR2 is SQIVND (reference sequence). The J segment lost 4 bases and the V segment lost 4 bases, leaving 3 bases of the junction unmatched. The CDR3 covers 14 residues. CDR3 sequence reads: CASSRQRGADTQYF. CDR3 bases: TGTGCCAGTAGTAGGCAGCGGGGGGCAGATACGCAGTATTTT.

V usage is TRBV7-2 and J usage is TRBJ2-3; 8 bases are a match to TRBD1. From germline, CDR1 is SGHTA and CDR2 FQGNSA. With V trimmed by 4 bases and J by 3 bases, 15 bases remained unmatched. This CDR3 comprises 18 residues. CDR3 coding DNA: TGTGCCAGCAGCTACTCCGGGACAGGCAATTTACGAACAGATACGCAGTATTTT. It encodes CASSYSGTGNLRTDTQYF.

The chain employs TRBV7-8 and TRBJ2-1; D is perhaps TRBD1 (6 bases). Germline V gives CDR1 SGHVS, CDR2 FQNEAQ. The CDR3 totals 15 residues. Trimming shortened V by 4 bases and J by 6 bases, and 16 bases separated the two germline ends. CDR3 amino acids: CASSSQGLGANEQFF. CDR3 DNA: TGTGCCAGCAGCTCTCAGGGTTTGGGGGCCAATGAGCAGTTCTTC. The full variable domain, its missing parts supplied by reference TRBV7-8 and TRBJ2-1, is GAGVSQSPRYKVAKRGQDVALRCDPISGHVSLFWYQQALGQGPEFLTYFQNEAQLDKSGLPSDRFFAERPEGSVSTLKIQRTQQEDSAVYLCASSSQGLGANEQFFGPGTRLTVL.

The chain joins TRBV7-9 to TRBJ2-5; perhaps TRBD2 as D (6 bases). This CDR3 region has 14 residues. The V gene's germline CDR1 is SEHNR and CDR2 FQNEAQ (reference sequence). V was pared by 4 bases and J by 4 bases, with 13 bases between. The CDR3 coding sequence is TGTGCCAGCAGCTCCCGGACCGGGGGAGAGACCCAGTACTTC. Translating it yields CASSSRTGGETQYF.

This clone was recorded only once. The chain has TRBV7-2 and TRBJ1-2; TRBD1 agrees at 8 bases. The CDR3 totals 15 residues. V gave up 5 bases and J gave up 2 bases; unmatched junction bases: 7. Germline loops: CDR1 SGHTA, CDR2 FQGNSA. The CDR3 DNA sequence: TGTGCCAGCAGCCTTCGGACAGGGTCCAACTATGGCTACACCTTC. This translates into CASSLRTGSNYGYTF.

The rearrangement uses TRBV4-1 and TRBJ2-5; TRBD1 matches 7 bases. V gave up 6 bases and J gave up 2 bases; unmatched junction bases: 3. CDR1 and CDR2 (germline): MGHRA, YSYEKL. The CDR3 covers 13 residues. This CDR3 reads CASRGGFQETQYF. The DNA of the CDR3 is TGCGCCAGCAGAGGGGGCTTTCAAGAGACCCAGTACTTC.

The chain is built from TRBV11-2 and TRBJ1-4; D might be TRBD1 (6 bases). This CDR3 has 14 amino acids. Germline lookup yields CDR1 SGHAT and CDR2 FQNNGV. Trimming removed 1 base from V and 6 bases from J, with 9 bases in between. The CDR3 nucleotides read TGTGCCAGCAGCTTAGGTCAGGGGTATGAAAAACTGTTTTTT. Translated, it gives CASSLGQGYEKLFF.

The chain combines TRBV19 with TRBJ2-1; D is perhaps TRBD2 (5 bases). Trimming took off 4 bases at V and 11 bases at J, with 18 bases between the two ends. The CDR3 loop spans 14 amino acids. Germline lookup yields CDR1 LNHDA and CDR2 SQIVND (reference sequence). The CDR3 here is CASSRRAGVNQQFF. The CDR3 DNA follows: TGTGCCAGTAGTAGAAGGGCCGGGGTCAACCAGCAGTTCTTC.

This chain links TRBV25-1 with TRBJ2-3; D remains ambiguous. V lost 6 bases and J lost 1, with 11 bases in between. Germline V gives CDR1 MGHDK, CDR2 SYGVNS. The CDR3 spans 14 residues. This CDR3 reads CASSGFRGTDTQYF. The CDR3 DNA sequence: TGTGCCAGCAGCGGTTTTCGGGGCACAGATACGCAGTATTTT.

V usage is TRBV7-9 and J usage is TRBJ1-1; 7 bases line up with TRBD1. Germline V gene lookup returns CDR1 SEHNR and CDR2 FQNEAQ (reference sequence). With V trimmed by 5 bases and J by 11 bases, 17 bases remained unmatched. CDR3 size: 15 residues. For the CDR3, the DNA is TGTGCCAGCAGCACCCGGGACAGAGACCTCGCGGAGGCTTTCTTT. Its protein product is CASSTRDRDLAEAFF. Variable domain in full (rest from reference TRBV7-9 and TRBJ1-1): DTGVSQNPRHKITKRGQNVTFRCDPISEHNRLYWYRQTLGQGPEFLTYFQNEAQLEKSRLLSDRFSAERPKGSFSTLEIQRTEQGDSAMYLCASSTRDRDLAEAFFGQGTRLTVV.

The V gene is TRBV5-1, the J gene TRBJ2-7, with 9 bases lining up with TRBD1. This CDR3 comprises 14 residues. With V trimmed by 4 bases and J by 2 bases, 4 bases remained unmatched. Per germline, CDR1 SGHRS and CDR2 YFSETQ. CDR3 residues: CASSRGQGTYEQYF. The CDR3 region has the DNA TGCGCCAGCAGCCGCGGACAGGGGACCTACGAGCAGTACTTC.